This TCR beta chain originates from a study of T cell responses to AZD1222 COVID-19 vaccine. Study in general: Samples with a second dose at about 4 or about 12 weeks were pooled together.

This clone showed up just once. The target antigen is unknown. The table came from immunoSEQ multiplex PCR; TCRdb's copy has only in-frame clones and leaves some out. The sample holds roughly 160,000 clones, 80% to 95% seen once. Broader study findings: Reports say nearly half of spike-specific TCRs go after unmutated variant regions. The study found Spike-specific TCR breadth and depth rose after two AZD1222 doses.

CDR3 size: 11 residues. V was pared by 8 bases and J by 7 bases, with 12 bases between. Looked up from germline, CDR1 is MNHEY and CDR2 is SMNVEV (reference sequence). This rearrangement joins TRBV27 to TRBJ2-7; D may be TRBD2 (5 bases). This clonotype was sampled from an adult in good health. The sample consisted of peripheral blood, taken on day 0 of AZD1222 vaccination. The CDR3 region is CASGRGEEQYF. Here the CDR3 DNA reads TGTGCCAGCGGGAGAGGTGAAGAGCAGTACTTC.